This T cell receptor (beta chain) stems from a study of human T cells and chemical hapten exposure. TCRdb ran MiXCR on the RACE reads and lists one entry per CDR3 protein. The data show over 80,000 distinct CDR3 sequences, approximately 10% seen once. Time point here: patch test 3, about 24 weeks after DPC sensitization. The sample's treatment: therapeutic diphenylcyclopropenone sensitization with weekly scalp DPC. Trimming removed 3 bases at V and 9 bases at J, with 15 bases between. Per germline, CDR1 SQVTM and CDR2 ANQGSEA. The CDR3 has 13 residues. The source material was whole blood, sampled in connection with sensitization to the hapten diphenylcyclopropenone (DPC). The chain employs TRBV29-1 and TRBJ2-4, with D perhaps TRBD1 or TRBD2 (5 bases each). The TCR sequence derives from a woman aged 25 to 39 with alopecia areata. Some clones in this sample may be carry-over from other donors' samples. CDR3 region: CSVDGIIQGIQYF. CDR3 bases: TGCAGCGTTGACGGGATTATCCAGGGCATTCAGTACTTC.